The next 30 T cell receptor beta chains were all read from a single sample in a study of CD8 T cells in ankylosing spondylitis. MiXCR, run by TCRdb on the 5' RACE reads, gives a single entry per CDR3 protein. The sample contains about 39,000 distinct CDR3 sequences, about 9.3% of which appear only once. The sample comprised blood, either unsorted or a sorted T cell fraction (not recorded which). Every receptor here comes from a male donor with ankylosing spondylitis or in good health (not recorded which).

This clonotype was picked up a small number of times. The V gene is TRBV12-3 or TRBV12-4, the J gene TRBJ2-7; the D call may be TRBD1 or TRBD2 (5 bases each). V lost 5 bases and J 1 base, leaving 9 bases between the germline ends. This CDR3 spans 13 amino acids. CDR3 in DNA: TGTGCCAGCAGTCACAGGACTTCCTACGAGCAGTACTTC. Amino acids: CASSHRTSYEQYF.

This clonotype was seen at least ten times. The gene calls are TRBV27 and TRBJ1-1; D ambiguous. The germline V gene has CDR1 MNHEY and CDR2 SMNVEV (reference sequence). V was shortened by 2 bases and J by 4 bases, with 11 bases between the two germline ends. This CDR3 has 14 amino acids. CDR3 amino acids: CASSLGRGFTEAFF. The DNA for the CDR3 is TGTGCCAGCAGTTTAGGTCGGGGTTTCACTGAAGCTTTCTTT.

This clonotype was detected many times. The CDR3 nucleotides read TGCGCCAGCAGCCCGTCGACAGGGGGCTCGTCTGCGTCACCCCTCCACTTT. Its translation: CASSPSTGGSSASPLHF. V and J are TRBV5-1 and TRBJ1-6; 10 bases line up with TRBD1. CDR3 length equals 17 residues. J was trimmed by 10 bases and V by 4 bases; bases with no gene match: 14. Germline values: CDR1 SGHRS, CDR2 YFSETQ.

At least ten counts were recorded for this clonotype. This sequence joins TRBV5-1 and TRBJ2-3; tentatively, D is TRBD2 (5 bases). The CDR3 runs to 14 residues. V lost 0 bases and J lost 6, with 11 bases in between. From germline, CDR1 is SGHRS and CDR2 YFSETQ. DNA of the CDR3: TGCGCCAGCAGCTTGGCCGGGGTGCAGGATACGCAGTATTTT. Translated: CASSLAGVQDTQYF. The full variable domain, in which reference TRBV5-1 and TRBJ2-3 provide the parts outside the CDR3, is KAGVTQTPRYLIKTRGQQVTLSCSPISGHRSVSWYQQTPGQGLQFLFEYFSETQRNKGNFPGRFSGRQFSNSRSEMNVSTLELGDSALYLCASSLAGVQDTQYFGPGTRLTVL.

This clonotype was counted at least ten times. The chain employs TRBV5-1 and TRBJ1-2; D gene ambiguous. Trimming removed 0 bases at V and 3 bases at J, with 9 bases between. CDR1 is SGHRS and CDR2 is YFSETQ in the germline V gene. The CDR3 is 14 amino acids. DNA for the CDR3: TGCGCCAGCAGCTTGGGCCCCTTGGACTATGGCTACACCTTC. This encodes CASSLGPLDYGYTF.

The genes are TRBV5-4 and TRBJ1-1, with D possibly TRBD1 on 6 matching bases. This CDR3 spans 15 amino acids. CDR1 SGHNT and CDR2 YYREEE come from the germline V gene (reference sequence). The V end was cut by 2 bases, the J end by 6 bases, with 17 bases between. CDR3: CASSLDRSAFPEAFF. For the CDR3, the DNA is TGTGCCAGCAGCTTAGACAGGTCGGCCTTCCCTGAAGCTTTCTTT.

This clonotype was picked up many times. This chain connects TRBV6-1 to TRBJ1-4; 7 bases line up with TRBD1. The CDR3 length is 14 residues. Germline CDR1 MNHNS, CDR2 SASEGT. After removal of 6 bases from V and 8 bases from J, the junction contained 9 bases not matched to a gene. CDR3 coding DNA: TGTGCCAGCAGGCGACAGGGTTTGAGCGAAAAACTGTTTTTT. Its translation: CASRRQGLSEKLFF.

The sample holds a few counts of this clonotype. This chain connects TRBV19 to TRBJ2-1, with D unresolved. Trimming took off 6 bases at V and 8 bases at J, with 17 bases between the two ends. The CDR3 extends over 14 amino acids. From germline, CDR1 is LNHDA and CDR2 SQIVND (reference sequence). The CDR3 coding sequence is TGTGCCAGTAGCCTCATGGCTAGGGCTGATGAGCAGTTCTTC. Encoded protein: CASSLMARADEQFF.

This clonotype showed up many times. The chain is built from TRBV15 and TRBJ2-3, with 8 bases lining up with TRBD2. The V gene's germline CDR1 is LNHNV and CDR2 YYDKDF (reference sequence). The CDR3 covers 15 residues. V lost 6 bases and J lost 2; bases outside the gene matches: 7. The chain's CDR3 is CATSSGTLYTDTQYF. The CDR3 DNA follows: TGTGCCACCAGTAGCGGGACCCTGTACACAGATACGCAGTATTTT.

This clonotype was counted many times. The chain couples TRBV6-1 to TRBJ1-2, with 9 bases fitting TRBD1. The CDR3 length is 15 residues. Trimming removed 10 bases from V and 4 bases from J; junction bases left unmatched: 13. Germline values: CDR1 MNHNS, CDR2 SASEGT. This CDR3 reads CATTLGGQGRYGYTF. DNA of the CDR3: TGTGCCACCACGCTCGGTGGACAGGGGCGCTATGGCTACACCTTC.

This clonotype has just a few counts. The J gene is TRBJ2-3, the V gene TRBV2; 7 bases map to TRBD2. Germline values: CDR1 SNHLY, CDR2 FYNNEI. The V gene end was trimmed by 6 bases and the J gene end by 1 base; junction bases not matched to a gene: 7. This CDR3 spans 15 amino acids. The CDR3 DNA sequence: TGTGCCAGCAGGCCCGGGACTAAGGGCACAGATACGCAGTATTTT. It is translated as CASRPGTKGTDTQYF.

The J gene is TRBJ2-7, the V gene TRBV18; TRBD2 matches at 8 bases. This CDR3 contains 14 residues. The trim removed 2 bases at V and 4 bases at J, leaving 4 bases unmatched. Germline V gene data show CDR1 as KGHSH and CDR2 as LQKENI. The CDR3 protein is CASSPSGLEYEQYF. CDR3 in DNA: TGTGCCAGCTCACCATCGGGACTAGAGTACGAGCAGTACTTC.

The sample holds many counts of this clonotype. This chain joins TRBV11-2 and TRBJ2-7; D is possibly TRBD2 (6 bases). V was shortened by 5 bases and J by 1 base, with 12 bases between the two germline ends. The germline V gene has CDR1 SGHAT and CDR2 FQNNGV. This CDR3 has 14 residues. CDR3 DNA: TGTGCCAGCAGCCCCAGACTAGATTCCTACGAGCAGTACTTC. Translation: CASSPRLDSYEQYF.

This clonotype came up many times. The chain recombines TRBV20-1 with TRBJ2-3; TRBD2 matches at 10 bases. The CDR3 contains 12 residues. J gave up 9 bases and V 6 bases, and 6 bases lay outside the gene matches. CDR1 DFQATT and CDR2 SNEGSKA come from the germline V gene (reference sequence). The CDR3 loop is CSARQTSGTQYF. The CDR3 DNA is TGCAGTGCCCGACAGACTAGCGGGACGCAGTATTTT.

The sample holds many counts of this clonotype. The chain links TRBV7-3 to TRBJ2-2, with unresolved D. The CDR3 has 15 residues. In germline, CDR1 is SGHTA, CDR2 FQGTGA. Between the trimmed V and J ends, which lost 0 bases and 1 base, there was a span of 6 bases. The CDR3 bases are TGTGCCAGCAGCTTAACAGCGCTGAACACCGGGGAGCTGTTTTTT. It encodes CASSLTALNTGELFF.

DNA for the CDR3: TGTGCCAGCAGCTTAAAGGGTTTAGGACAGAACACTGAAGCTTTCTTT. It specifies CASSLKGLGQNTEAFF. The rearrangement joins TRBV7-9 to TRBJ1-1; a possible D gene is TRBD1 (5 bases). Germline-derived CDR1 and CDR2 are SEHNR and FQNEAQ (reference sequence). The CDR3 is made up of 16 amino acids. Trimming cost V 2 bases and J 1 base, with 14 bases left between them.

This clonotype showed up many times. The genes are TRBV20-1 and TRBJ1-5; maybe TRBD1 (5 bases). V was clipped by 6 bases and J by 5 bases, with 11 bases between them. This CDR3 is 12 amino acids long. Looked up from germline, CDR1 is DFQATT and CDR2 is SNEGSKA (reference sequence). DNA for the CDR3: TGCAGTGCCGATGGGGGTGATCAGCCCCAGCATTTT. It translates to CSADGGDQPQHF.

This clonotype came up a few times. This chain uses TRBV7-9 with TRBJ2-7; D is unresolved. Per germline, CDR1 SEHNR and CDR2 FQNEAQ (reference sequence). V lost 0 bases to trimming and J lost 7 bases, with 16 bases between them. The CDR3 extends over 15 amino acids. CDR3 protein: CASSLAETAVGEQYF. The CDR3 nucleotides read TGTGCCAGCAGCTTAGCGGAAACCGCGGTTGGGGAGCAGTACTTC.

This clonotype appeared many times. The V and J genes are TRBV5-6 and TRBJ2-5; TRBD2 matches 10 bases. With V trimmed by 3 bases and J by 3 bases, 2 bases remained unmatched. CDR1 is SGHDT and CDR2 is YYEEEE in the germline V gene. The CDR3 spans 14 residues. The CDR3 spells CASSSGLAEETQYF. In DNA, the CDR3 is TGTGCCAGCAGCTCCGGACTAGCGGAAGAGACCCAGTACTTC.

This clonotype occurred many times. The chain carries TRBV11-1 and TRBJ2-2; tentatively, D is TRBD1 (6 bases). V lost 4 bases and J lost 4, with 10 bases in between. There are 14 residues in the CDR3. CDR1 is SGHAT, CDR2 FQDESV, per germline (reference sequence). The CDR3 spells CASSSRGGTGELFF. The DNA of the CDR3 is TGTGCCAGCAGCTCTAGAGGGGGCACCGGGGAGCTGTTTTTT. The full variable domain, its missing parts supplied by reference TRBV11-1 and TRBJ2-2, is EAEVAQSPRYKITEKSQAVAFWCDPISGHATLYWYRQILGQGPELLVQFQDESVVDDSQLPKDRFSAERLKGVDSTLKIQPAELGDSAMYLCASSSRGGTGELFFGEGSRLTVL.

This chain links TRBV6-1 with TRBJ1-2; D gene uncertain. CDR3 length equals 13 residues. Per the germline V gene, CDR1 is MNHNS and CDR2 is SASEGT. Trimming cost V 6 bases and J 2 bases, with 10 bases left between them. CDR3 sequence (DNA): TGTGCCAGCAGCGCTGACGGAAACTATGGCTACACCTTC. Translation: CASSADGNYGYTF.

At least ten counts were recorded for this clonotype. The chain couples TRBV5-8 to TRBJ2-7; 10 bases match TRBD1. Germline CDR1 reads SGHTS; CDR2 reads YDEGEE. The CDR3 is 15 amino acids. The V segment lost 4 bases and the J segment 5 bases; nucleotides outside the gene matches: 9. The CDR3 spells CASSLRDRGWDEQYF. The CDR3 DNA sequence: TGTGCCAGCAGCCTGCGGGACAGGGGATGGGACGAGCAGTACTTC.

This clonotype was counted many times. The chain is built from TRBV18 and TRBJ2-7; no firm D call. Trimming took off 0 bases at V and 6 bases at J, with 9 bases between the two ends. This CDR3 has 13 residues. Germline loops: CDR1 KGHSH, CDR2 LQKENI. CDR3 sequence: CASSPPLGSEQYF. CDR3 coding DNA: TGTGCCAGCTCACCACCACTGGGGTCCGAGCAGTACTTC.

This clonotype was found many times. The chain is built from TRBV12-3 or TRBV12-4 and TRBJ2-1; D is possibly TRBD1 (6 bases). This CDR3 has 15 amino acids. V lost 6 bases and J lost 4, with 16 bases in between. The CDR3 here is CASSLTDRLYNEQFF. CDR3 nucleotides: TGTGCCAGCAGCCTCACTGACAGGCTTTACAATGAGCAGTTCTTC.

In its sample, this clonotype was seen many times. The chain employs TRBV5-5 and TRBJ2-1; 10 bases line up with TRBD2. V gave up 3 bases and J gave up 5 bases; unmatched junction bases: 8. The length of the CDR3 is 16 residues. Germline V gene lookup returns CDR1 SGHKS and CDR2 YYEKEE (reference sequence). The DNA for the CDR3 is TGTGCCAGCAGCTCACCCGGGACTAGCGCGAACAATGAGCAGTTCTTC. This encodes CASSSPGTSANNEQFF.

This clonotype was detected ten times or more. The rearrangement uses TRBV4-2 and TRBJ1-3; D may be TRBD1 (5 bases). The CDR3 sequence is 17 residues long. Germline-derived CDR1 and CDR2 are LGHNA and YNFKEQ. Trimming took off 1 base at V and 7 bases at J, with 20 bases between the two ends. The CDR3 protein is CASSQGDSWGRGNTIYF. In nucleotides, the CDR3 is TGTGCCAGCAGCCAAGGGGACTCGTGGGGCCGGGGTAACACCATATATTTT.

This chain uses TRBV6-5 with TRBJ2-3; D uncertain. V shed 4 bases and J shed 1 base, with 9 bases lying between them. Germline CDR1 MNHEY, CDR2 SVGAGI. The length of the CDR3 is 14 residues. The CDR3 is CASSSSRGTDTQYF. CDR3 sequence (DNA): TGTGCCAGCAGTTCCTCCCGGGGCACAGATACGCAGTATTTT.

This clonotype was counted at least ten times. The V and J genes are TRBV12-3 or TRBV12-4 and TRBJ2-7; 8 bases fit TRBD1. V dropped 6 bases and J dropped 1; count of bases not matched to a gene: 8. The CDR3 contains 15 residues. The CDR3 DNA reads TGTGCCAGCAGACCCACAGGGGGAAGATCCTACGAGCAGTACTTC. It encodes CASRPTGGRSYEQYF.

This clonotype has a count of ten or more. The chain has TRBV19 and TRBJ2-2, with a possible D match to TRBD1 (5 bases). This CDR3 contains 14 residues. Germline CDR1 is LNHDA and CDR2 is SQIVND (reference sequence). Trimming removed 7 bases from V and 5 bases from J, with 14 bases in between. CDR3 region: CASILQGGTGELFF. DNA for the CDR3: TGTGCCAGTATCCTCCAGGGTGGTACCGGGGAGCTGTTTTTT.

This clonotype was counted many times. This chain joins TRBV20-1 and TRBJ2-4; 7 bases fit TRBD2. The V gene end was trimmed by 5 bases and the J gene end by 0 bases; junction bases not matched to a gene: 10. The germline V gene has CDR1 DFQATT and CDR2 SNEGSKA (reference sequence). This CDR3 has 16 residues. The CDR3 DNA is TGCAGTGCTGTGTTGGCCAGCGGGGTAGCCAAAAACATTCAGTACTTC. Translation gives CSAVLASGVAKNIQYF.